These 27 T cell receptor beta chains originate from one sample sequenced in a study of OX40 agonist ivuxolimab in advanced cancers. Sequencing was performed with immunoSEQ multiplex PCR; in TCRdb, only in-frame clones are kept and a portion is missing. The data hold tens of thousands of clones, with more than 90% observed a single time. Source: CD4+ or CD8+ T cells sorted from blood, taken in a trial of the OX40 agonist ivuxolimab. These receptors originate from an adult with an advanced solid tumor such as melanoma, head and neck, liver or kidney cancer.

In DNA form, the CDR3 reads TGTGCCATCAGTGACGGACTAGCGGGAGGTGGAGATACGCAGTATTTT. Its protein is CAISDGLAGGGDTQYF. This sequence joins TRBV10-3 and TRBJ2-3; 14 bases are a match to TRBD2. CDR3 size: 16 residues. Trimming cost V 3 bases and J 5 bases; bases outside gene matches: 4. The germline V gene encodes CDR1 ENHRY and CDR2 SYGVKD.

The rearrangement uses TRBV28 and TRBJ1-1, with a tentative D call TRBD1 (5 bases). The CDR3 runs to 14 residues. V lost 1 base, J lost 6 bases, and 12 bases lay in between. Germline V gene sequence: CDR1 MDHEN, CDR2 SYDVKM. CDR3 sequence: CASSLFPGRAEAFF. The CDR3 nucleotides are TGTGCCAGCAGTTTATTCCCAGGGAGGGCTGAAGCTTTCTTT.

This clone has a single count. The chain couples TRBV5-1 to TRBJ2-1; 9 bases are a match to TRBD2. This CDR3 comprises 16 residues. Unmatched junction bases numbered 5, after V lost 0 bases and J lost 4 bases. Germline values: CDR1 SGHRS, CDR2 YFSETQ. This chain's CDR3 is CASSLVSSGTYNEQFF. The CDR3, as DNA: TGCGCCAGCAGCTTGGTGTCTAGCGGGACATACAATGAGCAGTTCTTC.

V is TRBV13 and J is TRBJ2-7; D gene ambiguous. This CDR3 is 14 amino acids long. The germline V gene has CDR1 PRHDT and CDR2 FYEKMQ (reference sequence). V was cut by 5 bases and J by 5 bases, with 16 bases left in between. The CDR3 is CASSQNRPVDEQYF. CDR3 in DNA: TGTGCCAGCAGCCAAAACCGCCCGGTGGACGAGCAGTACTTC.

V gene TRBV19 combines with J gene TRBJ1-5; D gene uncertain. CDR3 length: 17 amino acids. The V end was cut by 0 bases, the J end by 4 bases, with 16 bases between. Germline loops: CDR1 LNHDA, CDR2 SQIVND (reference sequence). The CDR3 region is CASSIEIHSRYNQPQHF. In DNA, the CDR3 is TGTGCCAGTAGTATAGAAATCCACAGTCGCTATAATCAGCCCCAGCATTTT.

The chain uses TRBV19 and TRBJ2-7; D uncertain. The CDR3 contains 15 residues. The V end was cut by 5 bases, the J end by 5 bases, with 19 bases between. CDR1 LNHDA and CDR2 SQIVND come from the germline V gene (reference sequence). The CDR3: CASSDRRVGMNEQYF. As DNA, the CDR3 is TGTGCCAGTAGTGACCGCCGTGTAGGGATGAACGAGCAGTACTTC.

This clone was counted a single time. The CDR3 DNA follows: TGCGCCAGCAGCCAACAGGACCCGGGGACCGGGGAGCTGTTTTTT. Its protein product is CASSQQDPGTGELFF. The genes are TRBV5-1 and TRBJ2-2; D might be TRBD1 or TRBD2, each matching 5 bases. There are 15 residues in the CDR3. Germline loops: CDR1 SGHRS, CDR2 YFSETQ. V lost 4 bases and J lost 5, with 15 bases in between.

V usage is TRBV9 and J usage is TRBJ1-5; a weak D match, TRBD1 (5 bases). CDR1 is SGDLS and CDR2 is YYNGEE in the germline V gene. Between the trimmed V and J ends, which lost 5 bases and 3 bases, there was a span of 12 bases. The CDR3 covers 14 residues. The CDR3 sequence is CASSRGIYNQPQHF. The CDR3 coding sequence is TGTGCCAGCAGTCGGGGGATTTACAATCAGCCCCAGCATTTT. The full variable domain, completed using reference TRBV9 and TRBJ1-5, is DSGVTQTPKHLITATGQRVTLRCSPRSGDLSVYWYQQSLDQGLQFLIQYYNGEERAKGNILERFSAQQFPDLHSELNLSSLELGDSALYFCASSRGIYNQPQHFGDGTRLSIL.

This chain connects TRBV28 to TRBJ1-4; 8 nucleotides match TRBD1. With 6 bases clipped from V and 8 bases from J, the junction kept 8 bases outside the gene matches. This CDR3 comprises 14 residues. From germline, CDR1 is MDHEN and CDR2 SYDVKM. Written as DNA, the CDR3 is TGTGCCAGCAGCCGGGACAGGCGGGTAGAAAAACTGTTTTTT. Translating it yields CASSRDRRVEKLFF.

The V gene is TRBV6-1, the J gene TRBJ1-2; D is unclear. This CDR3 has 13 residues. The V end lost 1 base, the J end lost 4 bases, and 7 bases lay between the germline ends. The germline gives CDR1 MNHNS, CDR2 SASEGT. The CDR3 spells CASSEEGSYGYTF. For the CDR3, the DNA is TGTGCCAGCAGTGAAGAGGGCAGCTATGGCTACACCTTC.

The rearrangement uses TRBV7-3 and TRBJ1-1; D possibly corresponds to TRBD1 (5 bases). The CDR3 loop spans 15 amino acids. CDR1 SGHTA and CDR2 FQGTGA come from the germline V gene. V dropped 7 bases and J dropped 3 bases, with 18 bases sitting between them. The CDR3 spells CASNPTGGRYTEAFF. The CDR3 DNA is TGTGCCAGCAACCCGACTGGGGGGAGATACACTGAAGCTTTCTTT.

This clone was picked up one time. The rearrangement uses TRBV19 and TRBJ2-7; either TRBD1 or TRBD2 may supply D (6 bases each). This CDR3 contains 13 residues. From germline, CDR1 is LNHDA and CDR2 SQIVND (reference sequence). V lost 6 bases and J lost 4, with 13 bases in between. CDR3 loop: CASSGGRGYEQYF. CDR3 coding DNA: TGTGCCAGTAGCGGGGGCAGAGGATACGAGCAGTACTTC. The variable domain in full, with the rest retrieved from reference TRBV19 and TRBJ2-7, is DGGITQSPKYLFRKEGQNVTLSCEQNLNHDAMYWYRQDPGQGLRLIYYSQIVNDFQKGDIAEGYSVSREKKESFPLTVTSAQKNPTAFYLCASSGGRGYEQYFGPGTRLTVT.

The chain joins TRBV5-1 to TRBJ1-2; D unresolved. CDR3 size: 14 residues. Germline CDR1 SGHRS, CDR2 YFSETQ. Trimming cost V 0 bases and J 5 bases, with 11 bases left between them. The CDR3: CASSLAPDPYGYTF. The CDR3 DNA reads as TGCGCCAGCAGCTTGGCCCCGGACCCGTATGGCTACACCTTC.

The V call is TRBV28, the J call TRBJ2-1, with D uncertain. This CDR3 comprises 14 residues. Germline values: CDR1 MDHEN, CDR2 SYDVKM. The germline V and J ends were trimmed by 2 bases and 3 bases, with 8 bases remaining between them. CDR3 amino acids: CASSLRHLYNEQFF. The CDR3 DNA is TGTGCCAGCAGTTTACGTCATCTCTACAATGAGCAGTTCTTC.

The rearrangement uses TRBV5-1 and TRBJ2-7, with 9 bases fitting TRBD2. Germline CDR1 and CDR2: SGHRS and YFSETQ. V dropped 4 bases and J dropped 4; count of bases not matched to a gene: 12. CDR3 length: 16 amino acids. Here the CDR3 reads CASSPIASGIAYEQYF. For the CDR3, the DNA is TGCGCCAGCAGCCCTATAGCTAGCGGGATCGCGTACGAGCAGTACTTC.

In DNA form, the CDR3 reads TGTGCCAGCAGTTACTATCGTGAAGAAAAACTGTTTTTT. It encodes CASSYYREEKLFF. The J gene is TRBJ1-4, the V gene TRBV6-5; D is undetermined. This CDR3 has 13 amino acids. Germline-derived CDR1 and CDR2 are MNHEY and SVGAGI. V lost 1 base and J lost 8, with 8 bases in between.

This clone was observed once. This sequence joins TRBV7-3 and TRBJ2-2, with D uncertain. Per germline, CDR1 SGHTA and CDR2 FQGTGA. The CDR3 spans 15 residues. Trimming took off 1 base at V and 0 bases at J, with 6 bases between the two ends. CDR3 loop: CASSLRVPNTGELFF. The CDR3 DNA reads TGTGCCAGCAGCTTAAGGGTTCCGAACACCGGGGAGCTGTTTTTT.

The chain recombines TRBV5-6 with TRBJ2-2, with 9 bases fitting TRBD1. The V segment lost 0 bases and the J segment 5 bases; nucleotides outside the gene matches: 5. The CDR3 runs to 16 residues. Germline loops: CDR1 SGHDT, CDR2 YYEEEE. CDR3 sequence: CASSLGQGVRTGELFF. The CDR3 DNA reads as TGTGCCAGCAGCTTGGGACAGGGGGTGAGGACCGGGGAGCTGTTTTTT.

The DNA for the CDR3 is TGTGCCAGCAGATTCGGCGGAATCAATCAGCCCCAGCATTTT. Its protein is CASRFGGINQPQHF. The rearrangement links TRBV2 to TRBJ1-5; D is unresolved. With 6 bases removed from V and 3 bases from J, the gap between germline ends came to 12 bases. The CDR3 is made up of 14 amino acids. CDR1 and CDR2 (germline): SNHLY, FYNNEI.

This clone is a singleton in its sample. The chain carries TRBV25-1 and TRBJ1-6; unclear D gene. Trimming stripped 3 bases from V and 9 bases from J, with 6 bases between. The CDR3 is 12 residues long. The germline CDR1 and CDR2 sequences are MGHDK and SYGVNS. The CDR3: CASSDGVSPLHF. In DNA, the CDR3 is TGTGCCAGCAGTGACGGGGTTTCACCCCTCCACTTT.

This clone was seen a single time. The gene calls are TRBV7-2 and TRBJ2-3; 8 bases match TRBD2. Germline assignment: CDR1 SGHTA and CDR2 FQGNSA. The CDR3 spans 14 residues. V dropped 2 bases and J dropped 6; count of bases not matched to a gene: 4. This CDR3 is CASSLSGGVDTQYF. CDR3 nucleotides: TGTGCCAGCAGCTTATCCGGGGGGGTGGATACGCAGTATTTT.

The genes are TRBV6-5 and TRBJ2-7, with D tentatively TRBD1 (5 bases). Per the germline V gene, CDR1 is MNHEY and CDR2 is SVGAGI. This CDR3 spans 15 amino acids. V shed 4 bases and J shed 0 bases, with 13 bases lying between them. As DNA, the CDR3 is TGTGCCAGCAGTTCCTTACAGGTGAACTCCTACGAGCAGTACTTC. It specifies CASSSLQVNSYEQYF.

This chain connects TRBV28 to TRBJ1-2, with 8 nucleotides matching TRBD1. V shed 5 bases, J shed 7 bases, and the junction held 6 bases outside the gene matches. This CDR3 has 13 amino acids. Germline CDR1 is MDHEN and CDR2 is SYDVKM. The CDR3 protein is CASSATGESGYTF. The CDR3 DNA sequence: TGTGCCAGCAGTGCGACAGGGGAGAGTGGCTACACCTTC.

This chain joins TRBV5-1 and TRBJ2-3; D remains unclear. This CDR3 is 16 amino acids long. Trimming took off 4 bases at V and 5 bases at J, with 20 bases between the two ends. Germline CDR1 reads SGHRS; CDR2 reads YFSETQ. The CDR3 bases are TGCGCCAGCAGCCTCCCTAGAAACTCGGAGAGAGATACGCAGTATTTT. Encoded protein: CASSLPRNSERDTQYF.

Regarding this clone: One junction end disagrees with the germline gene, perhaps due to a read error. V gene TRBV20-1 combines with J gene TRBJ1-2, with a weak D call TRBD1 (5 bases). This CDR3 contains 11 residues. In germline, CDR1 is DFQATT, CDR2 SNEGSKA (reference sequence). This CDR3 is CSARDPGRAPF. The CDR3 DNA is TGCAGTGCTAGAGACCCGGGACGGGCACCTTTC.

V gene TRBV11-2 combines with J gene TRBJ1-5, with 9 bases that match TRBD1. V trimming: 4 bases; J trimming: 3 bases; junction bases outside the gene matches: 4. The germline V gene has CDR1 SGHAT and CDR2 FQNNGV. The CDR3 length is 15 residues. CDR3 nucleotide sequence: TGTGCCAGCAGCTGGGGACAGGGTTACAATCAGCCCCAGCATTTT. The encoded protein is CASSWGQGYNQPQHF.

The V gene is TRBV19, the J gene TRBJ1-3; no firm D call. Germline V gene lookup returns CDR1 LNHDA and CDR2 SQIVND (reference sequence). V was trimmed by 4 bases and J by 4 bases, leaving 8 bases between them. The CDR3 is 13 residues long. CDR3 in DNA: TGTGCCAGTAGTACGGAGAGGGGAAACACCATATATTTT. Translation gives CASSTERGNTIYF.